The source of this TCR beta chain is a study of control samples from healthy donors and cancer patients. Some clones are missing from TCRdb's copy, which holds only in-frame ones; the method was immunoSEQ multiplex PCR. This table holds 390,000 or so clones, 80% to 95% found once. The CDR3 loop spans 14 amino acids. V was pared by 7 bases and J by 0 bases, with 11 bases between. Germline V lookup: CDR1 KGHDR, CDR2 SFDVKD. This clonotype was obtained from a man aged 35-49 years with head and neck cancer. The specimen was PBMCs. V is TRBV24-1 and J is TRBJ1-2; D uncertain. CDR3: CATSSVATNYGYTF. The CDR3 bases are TGTGCCACCAGCTCAGTTGCCACTAACTATGGCTACACCTTC.